This T cell receptor (beta chain) was found in a study of T cell responses to AZD1222 COVID-19 vaccine. Whole-study findings and limits: White British people made up most donors, females outnumbered males, and clonal diversity was possibly underestimated.

The CDR3 consists of 17 residues. Per the germline V gene, CDR1 is GTSNPN and CDR2 is SVGIG (reference sequence). On this clone itself: Its cognate antigen is unknown. At one boundary the junction diverges from the germline segment, which might be a read error.

Some clones are missing from TCRdb's copy, which holds only in-frame ones; the method was immunoSEQ multiplex PCR. The data hold 100,000 or so clones, with 88% observed a single time. The material was peripheral blood, obtained on day 0 of AZD1222 vaccination. V usage is TRBV30 and J usage is TRBJ1-2, with a possible D match to TRBD1 (6 bases). This sequence was found in an adult in good health. The CDR3 protein is CARSGRRWGARDYGYTF. In nucleotides, the CDR3 is TGTGCCCGGAGTGGCCGCAGATGGGGGGCGCGGGACTATGGCTACACCTTC.